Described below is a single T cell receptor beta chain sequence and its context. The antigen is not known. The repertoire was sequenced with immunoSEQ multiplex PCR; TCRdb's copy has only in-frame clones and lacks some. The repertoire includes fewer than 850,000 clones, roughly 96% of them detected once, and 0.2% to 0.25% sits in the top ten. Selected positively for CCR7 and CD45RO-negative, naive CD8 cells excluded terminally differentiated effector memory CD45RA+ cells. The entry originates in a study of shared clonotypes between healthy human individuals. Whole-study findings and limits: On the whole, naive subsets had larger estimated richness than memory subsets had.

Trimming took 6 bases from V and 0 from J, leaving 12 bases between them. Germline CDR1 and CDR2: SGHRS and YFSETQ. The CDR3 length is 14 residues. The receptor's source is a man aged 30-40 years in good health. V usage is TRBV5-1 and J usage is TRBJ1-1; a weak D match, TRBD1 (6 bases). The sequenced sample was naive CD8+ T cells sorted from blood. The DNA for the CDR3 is TGCGCCAGCACTCTAAACAGGGTGAACACTGAAGCTTTCTTT. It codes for CASTLNRVNTEAFF.